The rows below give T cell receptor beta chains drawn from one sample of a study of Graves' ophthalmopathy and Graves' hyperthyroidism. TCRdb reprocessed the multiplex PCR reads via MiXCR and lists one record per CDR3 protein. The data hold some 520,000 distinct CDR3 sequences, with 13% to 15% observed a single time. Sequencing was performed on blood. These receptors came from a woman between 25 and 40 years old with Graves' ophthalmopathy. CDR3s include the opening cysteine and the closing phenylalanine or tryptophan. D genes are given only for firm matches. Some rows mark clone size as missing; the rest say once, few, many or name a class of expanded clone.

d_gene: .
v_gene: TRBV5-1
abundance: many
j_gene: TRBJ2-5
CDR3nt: TGCGCCAGCAGCCAGGGTGGAGAAGAGACCCAGTACTTC
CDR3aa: CASSQGGEETQYF

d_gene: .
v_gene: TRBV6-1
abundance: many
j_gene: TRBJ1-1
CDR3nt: TGTGCCAGCAGTGAAGCGGAGTTTGGGAACACTGAAGCTTTCTTT
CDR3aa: CASSEAEFGNTEAFF

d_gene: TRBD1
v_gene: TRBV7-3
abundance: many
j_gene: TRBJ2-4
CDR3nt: TGTGCCAGCAGTCTTGGGACAGGGGCCATTCAGTACTTC
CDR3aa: CASSLGTGAIQYF

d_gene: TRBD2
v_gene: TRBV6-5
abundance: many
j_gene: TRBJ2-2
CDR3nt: TGTGCCAGCAGTTCCCTAGCGGGAGTCACCGGGGAGCTGTTTTTT
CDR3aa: CASSSLAGVTGELFF

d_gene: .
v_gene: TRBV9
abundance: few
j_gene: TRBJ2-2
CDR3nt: TGTGCCAGCAGCGTAGCCCCCAGAGTCGGGGAGCTGTTTTTT
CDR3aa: CASSVAPRVGELFF

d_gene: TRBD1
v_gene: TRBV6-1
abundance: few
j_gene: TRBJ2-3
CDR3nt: TGTGCCAGCAGCGAGGACAGGGGTGGCACAGATACGCAGTATTTT
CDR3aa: CASSEDRGGTDTQYF

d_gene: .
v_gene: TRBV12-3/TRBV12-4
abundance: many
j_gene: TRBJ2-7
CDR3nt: TGTGCCAGCAGTTCAGACGGATCCTACTACGAGCAGTACTTC
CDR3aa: CASSSDGSYYEQYF

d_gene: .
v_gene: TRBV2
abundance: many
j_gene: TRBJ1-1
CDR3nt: TGTGCCAGCAGTGATCAGTACACTGAAGCTTTCTTT
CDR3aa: CASSDQYTEAFF

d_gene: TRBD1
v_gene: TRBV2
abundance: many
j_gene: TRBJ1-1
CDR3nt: TGTGCCAGCAGAAGCAGGGGGCTCACTGAAGCTTTCTTT
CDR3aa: CASRSRGLTEAFF

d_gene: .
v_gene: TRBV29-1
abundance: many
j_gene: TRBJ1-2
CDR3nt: TGCAGCGGGGTACCGGGACTCACTAACTATGGCTACACCTTC
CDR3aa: CSGVPGLTNYGYTF

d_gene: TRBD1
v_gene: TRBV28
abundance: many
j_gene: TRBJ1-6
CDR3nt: TGTGCCAGCAGACGTGGACAGGGTAATTCACCCCTCCACTTT
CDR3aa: CASRRGQGNSPLHF

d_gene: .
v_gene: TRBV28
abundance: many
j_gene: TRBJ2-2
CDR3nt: TGTGCCAGCAGTTTATCGGGCGGGGTTCACACCGGGGAGCTGTTTTTT
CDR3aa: CASSLSGGVHTGELFF

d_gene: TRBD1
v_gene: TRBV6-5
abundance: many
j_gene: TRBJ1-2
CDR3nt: TGTGCCAGCAGTTACACCAGGGGGCATGGCTACACCTTC
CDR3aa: CASSYTRGHGYTF

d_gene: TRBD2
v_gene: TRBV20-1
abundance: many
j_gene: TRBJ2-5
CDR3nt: TGCAGTGCTGACGCAAGCGGGGTACAAGAGACCCAGTACTTC
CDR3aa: CSADASGVQETQYF

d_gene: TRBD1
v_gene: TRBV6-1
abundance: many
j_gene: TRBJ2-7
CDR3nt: TGTGCCAGCAGTAGGGACAGGAGTAGCTCCTACGAGCAGTACTTC
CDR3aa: CASSRDRSSSYEQYF

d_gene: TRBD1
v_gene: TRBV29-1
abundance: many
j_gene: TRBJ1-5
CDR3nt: TGCAGCGTTGCGGGGACAGAAGACAATCAGCCCCAGCATTTT
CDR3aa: CSVAGTEDNQPQHF

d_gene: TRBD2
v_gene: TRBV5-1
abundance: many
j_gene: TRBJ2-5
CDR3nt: TGCGCCAGCAGCTTGAATAGCGGGTCAGGGACCCAGTACTTC
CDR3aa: CASSLNSGSGTQYF

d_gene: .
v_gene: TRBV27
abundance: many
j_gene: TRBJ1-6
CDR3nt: TGTGCCAGCAGTTTCTCGGGCCCCCCAGGACCCCTCCACTTT
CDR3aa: CASSFSGPPGPLHF

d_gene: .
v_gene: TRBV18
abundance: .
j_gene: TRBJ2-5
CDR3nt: TGTGCCAGCTCACCAAGGCAGGCGGAGACCCAGTACTTC
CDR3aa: CASSPRQAETQYF

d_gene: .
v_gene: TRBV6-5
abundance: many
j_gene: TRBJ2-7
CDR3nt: TGTGCCAGCAGTTACTATGGGCGTGTCGAGCAGTACTTC
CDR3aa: CASSYYGRVEQYF

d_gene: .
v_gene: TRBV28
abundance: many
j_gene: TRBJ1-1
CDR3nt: TGTGCCAGCCCGGCGCCTGGGGAGACAGGGAACACTGAAGCTTTCTTT
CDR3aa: CASPAPGETGNTEAFF

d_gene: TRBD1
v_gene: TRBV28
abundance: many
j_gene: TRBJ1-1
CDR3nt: TGTGCCAGCAGTTTCACAGGGGGCAACACTGAAGCTTTCTTT
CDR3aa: CASSFTGGNTEAFF

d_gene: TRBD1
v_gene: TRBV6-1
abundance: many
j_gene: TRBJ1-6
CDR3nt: TGTGCCAGCAGTCTTCTCACAGGGGCTGACTATAATTCACCCCTCCACTTT
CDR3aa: CASSLLTGADYNSPLHF

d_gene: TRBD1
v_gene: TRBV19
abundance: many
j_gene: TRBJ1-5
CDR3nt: TGTGCCAGTAGTATGCCGACAGGGAGTGCGAATCAGCCCCAGCATTTT
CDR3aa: CASSMPTGSANQPQHF

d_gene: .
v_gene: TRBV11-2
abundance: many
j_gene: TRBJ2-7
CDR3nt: TGTGCCAGCAGCTTATGGTCGGTTTCCTACGAGCAGTACTTC
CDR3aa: CASSLWSVSYEQYF

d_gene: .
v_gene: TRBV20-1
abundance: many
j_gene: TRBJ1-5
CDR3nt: TGCAGTGCTATGAGGGGTAATCAGCCCCAGCATTTT
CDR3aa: CSAMRGNQPQHF

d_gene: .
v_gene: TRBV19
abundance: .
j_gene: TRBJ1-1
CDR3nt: TGTGCCAGTAGTATGGGGCCCCAAATGAACACTGAAGCTTTCTTT
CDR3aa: CASSMGPQMNTEAFF

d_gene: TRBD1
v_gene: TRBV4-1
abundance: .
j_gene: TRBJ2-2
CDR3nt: TGCGCCAGCAGCCAAATGGGGGACAGGTCGGGCACCGGGGAGCTGTTTTTT
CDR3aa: CASSQMGDRSGTGELFF

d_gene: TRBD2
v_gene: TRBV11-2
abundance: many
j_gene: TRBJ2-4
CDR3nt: TGTGCCAGCAGCTTAGGCGGGGGGGAGGACATTCAGTACTTC
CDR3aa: CASSLGGGEDIQYF

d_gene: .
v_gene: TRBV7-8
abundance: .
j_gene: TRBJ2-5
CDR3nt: TGTGCCAGCAGCTTTCTTTTAGGCCAAGAGACCCAGTACTTC
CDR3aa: CASSFLLGQETQYF